Given below is one T cell receptor (beta chain) in context. Specified time point: patch test 2, 6 weeks after DPC sensitization. Treatment denoted: therapeutic diphenylcyclopropenone sensitization with weekly scalp DPC. The library gave individual cDNA molecules unique molecular identifiers. TCRdb analysed the RACE reads with MiXCR anew, one entry per CDR3 protein. The sample contains tens of thousands of distinct CDR3 sequences, approximately 10% of which appear only once. The data stem from a study of human T cells and chemical hapten exposure. As for the study in general: Alopecia areata, totalis or universalis affected patients, mainly female. How much TCR each sample yielded varied, mostly because pooled library volumes differed slightly.

V lost 5 bases to trimming and J lost 8 bases; unmatched junction nucleotides: 10. There are 15 residues in the CDR3. The receptor comes from a woman aged 30 to 39 with alopecia areata. Some clones in this sample may be carry-over from other donors' samples. The chain combines TRBV12-3 or TRBV12-4 with TRBJ2-1; TRBD2 agrees at 9 bases. The sequences come from whole blood, collected in connection with sensitization to the hapten diphenylcyclopropenone (DPC). The CDR3: CASSLRGGASDEQFF. CDR3 bases: TGTGCCAGCAGTCTTCGCGGGGGGGCCAGCGATGAGCAGTTCTTC.